The entry below gives a single T cell receptor beta chain sequence along with its context. This record comes from a study of type 1 regulatory T cells. For the study at large: T-allo10 is an in vitro-generated, Tr1-enriched CD4 T cell product specific for alloantigen.

CDR3 size: 16 residues. Germline V gene data show CDR1 as MDHEN and CDR2 as SYDVKM. Between the trimmed V and J ends, which lost 5 bases and 5 bases, there was a span of 19 bases. Via MiXCR, TCRdb re-called the reads, giving one row per CDR3 protein. The sample yields over 90,000 distinct CDR3 sequences, about a third seen once. V gene TRBV28 combines with J gene TRBJ1-5; D call uncertain. This TCR was sampled from a human donor in good health. The sequencing sample was made of CD4+ T cells, either the whole sample or a sorted fraction (not recorded which). CDR3 nucleotides: TGTGCCAGCAGTCCCCCGGGCCCCGCCGGGCATCAGCCCCAGCATTTT. Amino acids: CASSPPGPAGHQPQHF.